This note documents a single T cell receptor beta chain sequence. CDR3 length: 17 residues. This sample is part of a study of blood T cell repertoires in COVID-19. Study summary: Material from acute and convalescent COVID-19 was sourced from the United States, Italy and Spain.

Ages ranged from roughly 18 to 100 years, with residence in about two dozen US areas. Cohort placement rested on clinical history that participants reported themselves. Donors in Cohort 3 counted as recovered after two negative PCRs, clearance, or symptom resolution. The assay was immunoSEQ multiplex PCR, and TCRdb's table has in-frame clones only and misses some. The sample lists fewer than 200,000 clones, 88% occurring once. Material: PBMCs or T cells enriched from blood (not recorded which). The V call is TRBV21-1, the J call TRBJ2-6; the table names TRBD1, a call not compared with the DNA. TRBV21-1 is designated a pseudogene. The receptor was derived from a young woman who had recovered from COVID-19. Written as DNA, the CDR3 is TGTGCCAGCAGGGGACAGGGGTTGATCTCTGGGGCCAACGTCCTGACTTTC. It translates to CASRGQGLISGANVLTF.